These 3 T cell receptor beta chains originate from one sample sequenced in a study of blood T cells in healthy people across ages. Next came a second PCR, run for about 7 to 12 cycles, which used a sample-barcoded 5' primer along with a J-beta primer mix. In TCRdb, the 5' RACE reads were re-called with MiXCR into one record per CDR3 protein. The data hold roughly 700,000 distinct CDR3 sequences, with approximately 29% observed a single time. Sequencing used blood. The receptors shown here come from a woman of 80 years or more in good health.

This clonotype was seen once. A much larger clone is a single base away; this may be a read error. The V gene is TRBV20-1, the J gene TRBJ2-7; unclear D gene. Germline loops: CDR1 DFQATT, CDR2 SNEGSKA (reference sequence). Deletions cut 5 bases from V and 0 bases from J, with 8 bases between. CDR3 length: 12 amino acids. CDR3 sequence: CSAGRSSYEQYF. As DNA, the CDR3 is TGCAGTGCTGGCAGGAGCTCCTACGAGCAGTACTTC.

This chain connects TRBV12-3 or TRBV12-4 to TRBJ1-4; TRBD1 matches at 10 bases. This CDR3 spans 13 amino acids. Germline trimming cut 7 bases from V and 8 bases from J; bases unmatched to any gene: 4. CDR3 protein: CASTDRGREKLFF. The CDR3 region has the DNA TGTGCCAGCACCGACAGGGGGCGAGAAAAACTGTTTTTT.

This clonotype was counted only a few times. The chain joins TRBV10-3 to TRBJ2-7, with D perhaps being TRBD1 or TRBD2 (5 bases each). The CDR3 consists of 13 residues. V gave up 0 bases and J gave up 6 bases, with 9 bases separating them. Germline CDR1 and CDR2: ENHRY and SYGVKD. The CDR3 coding sequence is TGTGCCATCAGTGAGTCGGGGGTGGGCGAGCAGTACTTC. This encodes CAISESGVGEQYF.